This TCR beta chain was identified during a study of shared clonotypes between healthy human individuals (TCRdb year 2020). With respect to the entire study: Three men and a couple of women, aged 18 to 49 years, made up the cohort. For each donor, CD4 naive and CD4 memory were each given three plates, CD8 naive was given two plates, and CD8 memory was given one plate. Blood TCR repertoires of roughly five healthy adults were deeply sequenced to estimate repertoire size and the extent of clonotype sharing between individuals. Libraries were prepared and TCR repertoires were sequenced by different laboratories using diverse techniques, in order to increase sequencing depth and limit assay-specific biases. Per donor, leukapheresis produced somewhere between about 0.94 and 9 billion PBMCs. Overall study outcomes, separate from this receptor: Sampling was restricted to blood, and TCR repertoires in tissue are likely to differ from TCR repertoires in blood. Naive subsets generally had larger estimated clonotype richness than memory subsets. Pairwise subsampling indicated that sequencing depth was expected to affect the degree of clonotype sharing among donors. Compared with non-shared clonotypes, the clonotypes found in all four sorted-subset donors had higher generation probabilities. Because the study included only a small number of donors, the genetic and exposure-history diversity represented was limited. Sharing across a few donors was observed for roughly 5% of naive CD4, under 4% of naive CD8, roughly 2.3% of memory CD4, and approximately 0.41% of memory CD8 clonotypes. Rarefaction of sorted-subset datasets indicated incomplete sequencing despite the large sequencing depth.

Using the deep immunoSEQ assay, TCR CDR3 regions were amplified from genomic DNA by multiplex PCR. For each cell subset, the extracted genomic DNA was distributed evenly across all wells of several immunoSEQ 96-well plates, and each plate served as one replicate. For sorted subsets, about 220 ng of genomic DNA, equivalent to around 30,000 T cell genomes, went into each replicate PCR. Purified libraries were measured with a Qubit 3.0 fluorometer, size-checked on a Bioanalyzer 2100, and measured again with the KAPA Library Quantification kit. Every immunoSEQ 96-well plate was sequenced on a separate single-read 150-cycle Illumina NextSeq 550 flow cell. As for how the authors treated the data: The immunoSEQ output contained only junctional sequences without quality scores, so filtering could not match that applied to full-length reads. Sequences were annotated with PyIR, a Python wrapper for IgBLAST v1.9, and V/J genes and CDR3 were assigned using IMGT germline references. Reads with weak V/J assignments (E-value above 1e-6), missing CDR3, stop codons, out-of-frame junctions, or ambiguous translated residues were removed. V3J clonotypes were defined as sequences sharing the same inferred V gene, J gene, and CDR3 amino acid sequence. Percentage overlap between repertoires was computed as shared unique clonotypes divided by the size of the smaller repertoire. Three approaches were used to assess repertoire richness: RTK rarefaction, the Chao1 estimator, and Recon v2.1 estimates of unobserved clonotypes. Generation probabilities were computed with OLGA for all TCRbeta clonotypes obtained by the gDNA method from a few donors. TCRdb carries this immuneACCESS record with in-frame sequences only. Its versions omit some clonotypes, under half of them owing to an unresolved V gene in the studies checked, with the rest unexplained. V, J and clone size are those of that table, while D and trimming were read from the DNA. Recorded for this sample are about 2.3 million clones; approximately 93% of them occurred a single time. 0.39% of the sample comes from the top ten.

Points on this clone: Which antigen it targets is not known. Base qualities are missing; no much larger clone stands one base away.

From the germline V gene, CDR1 is MNHNS and CDR2 is SASEGT. V is pared back by 2 bases and J by 3 bases, with 8 bases lying between the germline termini. The CDR3 holds 13 amino acids from the cysteine to the phenylalanine. Just the 39-base CDR3 DNA is kept, in frame starting at base 1. The donors were healthy, HIV-negative adults who had no recently reported acute infections or vaccinations. Every donor was a Caucasian adult living in Nashville, Tennessee, USA. CD4+ T cells were enriched by magnetic negative selection; naive cells were then positively selected on CD45RA, and the negative fraction formed the memory subset. Blood was collected by leukapheresis, and PBMCs were isolated by Ficoll-Histopaque density gradient centrifugation and then cryopreserved in liquid nitrogen vapor phase. Purity and quantity of every magnetically sorted T cell population were checked by analytical flow cytometry. From each sorted fraction, genomic DNA was isolated and quantified by UV absorbance on a Nanodrop 2000c.

The sequence was collected from a man younger than 30 in good health. Some clones in this sample may be carry-over from other donors' samples. The material sequenced was naive CD4+ T cells from PBMCs. The intended sense of this specimen's cell subset or site label: CD45RA+ positively selected. Here the chain combines TRBV6-1 and TRBJ2-7; TRBD1 is perhaps the D gene, given 5 matching bases. CDR3 sequence: CASSEQGHYEQYF. At the DNA level, the sequence is TGTGCCAGCAGTGAACAGGGCCACTACGAGCAGTACTTC.